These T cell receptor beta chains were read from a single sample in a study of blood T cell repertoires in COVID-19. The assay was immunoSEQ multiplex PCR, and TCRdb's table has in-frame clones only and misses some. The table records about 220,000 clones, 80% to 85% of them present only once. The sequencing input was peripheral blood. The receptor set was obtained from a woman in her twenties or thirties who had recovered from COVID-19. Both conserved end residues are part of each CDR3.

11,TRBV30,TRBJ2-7,CAWSVTYEQYF
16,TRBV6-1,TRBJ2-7,CASSAGLARYAYEQYF
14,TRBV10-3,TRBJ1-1,CAISSGTANTEAFF
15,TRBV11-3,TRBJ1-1,CASSPQTGENTEAFF
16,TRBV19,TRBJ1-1,CASSILGTGLNTEAFF
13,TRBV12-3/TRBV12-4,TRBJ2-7,CASSRQGAEEQYF
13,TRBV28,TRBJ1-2,CASSPGQGLGYTF
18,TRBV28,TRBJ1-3,CASSLSYDTRGDGNTIYF
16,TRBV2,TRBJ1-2,CASSPRTGGFNYGYTF
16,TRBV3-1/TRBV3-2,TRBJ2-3,CASSHESGGVPDTQYF
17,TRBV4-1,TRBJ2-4,CASSLLTPGTSGHYWLF